The present TCR beta chain was sequenced within a study of shared clonotypes between healthy human individuals. V lost 5 bases and J lost 5; bases outside the gene matches: 6. The germline CDR1 and CDR2 sequences are SNHLY and FYNNEI. The CDR3 loop spans 14 amino acids. Naive CD8 isolation took CD45RO-negative cells positively selected for CCR7 and excluded terminally differentiated effector memory CD45RA+ cells. This table comes from immunoSEQ multiplex PCR, and its TCRdb copy is limited to in-frame clones, with some not included. The sample holds some 2.1 million clones, about 95% seen once. The rearrangement joins TRBV2 to TRBJ1-1; 9 bases are shared with TRBD1. Sequencing was done on a sample of naive CD8+ T cells sorted from blood. This clonotype originated in a man aged 18 to 30 in good health. Written as DNA, the CDR3 is TGTGCCAGCAGTTCCGGACAGGGGCGTACTGAAGCTTTCTTT. This encodes CASSSGQGRTEAFF.